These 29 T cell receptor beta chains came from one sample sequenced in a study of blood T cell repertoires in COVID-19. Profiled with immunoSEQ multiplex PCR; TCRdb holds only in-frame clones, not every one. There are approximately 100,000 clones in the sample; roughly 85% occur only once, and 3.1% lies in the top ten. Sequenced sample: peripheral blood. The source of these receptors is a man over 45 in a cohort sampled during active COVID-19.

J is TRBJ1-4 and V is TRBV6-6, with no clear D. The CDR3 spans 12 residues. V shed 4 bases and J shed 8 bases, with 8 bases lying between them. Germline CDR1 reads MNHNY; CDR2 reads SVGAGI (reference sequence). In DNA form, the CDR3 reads TGTGCCAGCAGTTTCCCGGAGGAAAAACTGTTTTTT. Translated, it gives CASSFPEEKLFF.

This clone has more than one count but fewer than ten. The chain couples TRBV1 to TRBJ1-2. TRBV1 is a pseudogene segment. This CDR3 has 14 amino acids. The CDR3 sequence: CTSSQVARNYGYTF. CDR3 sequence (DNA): TGCACCAGCAGCCAAGTAGCAAGAAACTATGGCTACACCTTC.

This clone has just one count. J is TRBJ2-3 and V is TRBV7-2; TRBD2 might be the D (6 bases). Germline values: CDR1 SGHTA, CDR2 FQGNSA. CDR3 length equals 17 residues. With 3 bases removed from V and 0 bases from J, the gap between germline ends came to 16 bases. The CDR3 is CASSFRGRGSSTDTQYF. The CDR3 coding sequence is TGTGCCAGCAGCTTCCGAGGGCGGGGAAGTAGCACAGATACGCAGTATTTT.

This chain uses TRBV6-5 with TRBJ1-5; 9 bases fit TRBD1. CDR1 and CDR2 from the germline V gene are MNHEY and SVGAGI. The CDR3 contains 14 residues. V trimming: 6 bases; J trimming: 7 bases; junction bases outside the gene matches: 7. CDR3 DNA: TGTGCCAGCAGAACTACAGGGGGCAGACAGCCCCAGCATTTT. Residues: CASRTTGGRQPQHF.

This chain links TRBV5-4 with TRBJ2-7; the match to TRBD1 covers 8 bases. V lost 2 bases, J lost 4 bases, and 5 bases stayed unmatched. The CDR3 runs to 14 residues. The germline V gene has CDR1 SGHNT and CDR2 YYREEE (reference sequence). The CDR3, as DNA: TGTGCCAGCAGCTTCCCCGGGACAGGTTACGAGCAGTACTTC. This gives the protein CASSFPGTGYEQYF.

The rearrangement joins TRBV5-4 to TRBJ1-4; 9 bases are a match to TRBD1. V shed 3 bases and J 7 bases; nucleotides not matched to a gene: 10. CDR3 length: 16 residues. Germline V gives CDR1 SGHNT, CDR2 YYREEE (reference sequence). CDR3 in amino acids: CASSWAPGQGLEKLFF. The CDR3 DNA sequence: TGTGCCAGCAGCTGGGCCCCGGGACAGGGCCTTGAAAAACTGTTTTTT.

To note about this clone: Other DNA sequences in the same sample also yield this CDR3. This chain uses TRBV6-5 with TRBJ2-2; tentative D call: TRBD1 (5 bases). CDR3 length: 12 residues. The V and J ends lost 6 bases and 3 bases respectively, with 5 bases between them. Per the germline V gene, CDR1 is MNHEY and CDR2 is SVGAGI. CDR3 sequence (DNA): TGTGCCAGCAGCAGGGACACCGGGGAGCTGTTTTTT. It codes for CASSRDTGELFF.

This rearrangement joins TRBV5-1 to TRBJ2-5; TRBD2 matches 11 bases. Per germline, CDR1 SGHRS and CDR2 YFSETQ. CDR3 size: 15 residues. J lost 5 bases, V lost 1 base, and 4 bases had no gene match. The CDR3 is CASSLQLAGGETQYF. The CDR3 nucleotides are TGCGCCAGCAGCTTGCAGCTAGCGGGGGGCGAGACCCAGTACTTC.

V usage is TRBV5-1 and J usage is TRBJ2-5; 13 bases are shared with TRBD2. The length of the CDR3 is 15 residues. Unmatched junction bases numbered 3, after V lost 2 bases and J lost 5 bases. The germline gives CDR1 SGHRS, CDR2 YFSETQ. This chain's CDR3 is CASSLGLAGAETQYF. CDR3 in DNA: TGCGCCAGCAGCTTAGGACTAGCGGGGGCTGAGACCCAGTACTTC.

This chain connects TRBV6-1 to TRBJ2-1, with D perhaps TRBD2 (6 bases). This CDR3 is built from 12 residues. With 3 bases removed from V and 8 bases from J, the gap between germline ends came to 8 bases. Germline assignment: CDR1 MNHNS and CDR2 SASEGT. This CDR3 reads CASSEGLYEQFF. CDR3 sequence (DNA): TGTGCCAGCAGTGAGGGACTCTATGAGCAGTTCTTC.

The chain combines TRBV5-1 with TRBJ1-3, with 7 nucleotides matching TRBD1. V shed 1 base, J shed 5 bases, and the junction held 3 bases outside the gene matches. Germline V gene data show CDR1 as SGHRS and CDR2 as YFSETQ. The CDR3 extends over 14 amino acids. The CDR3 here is CASSLQGERNTIYF. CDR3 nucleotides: TGCGCCAGCAGCTTGCAGGGGGAAAGAAACACCATATATTTT.

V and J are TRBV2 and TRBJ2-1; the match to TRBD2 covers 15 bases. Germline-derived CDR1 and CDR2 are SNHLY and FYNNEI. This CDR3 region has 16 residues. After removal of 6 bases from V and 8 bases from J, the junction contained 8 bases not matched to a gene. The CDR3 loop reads CASSRRTSGGADEQFF. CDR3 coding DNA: TGTGCCAGCAGCCGACGGACTAGCGGGGGGGCAGATGAGCAGTTCTTC. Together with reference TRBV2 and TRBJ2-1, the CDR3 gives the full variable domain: EPEVTQTPSHQVTQMGQEVILRCVPISNHLYFYWYRQILGQKVEFLVSFYNNEISEKSEIFDDQFSVERPDGSNFTLKIRSTKLEDSAMYFCASSRRTSGGADEQFFGPGTRLTVL.

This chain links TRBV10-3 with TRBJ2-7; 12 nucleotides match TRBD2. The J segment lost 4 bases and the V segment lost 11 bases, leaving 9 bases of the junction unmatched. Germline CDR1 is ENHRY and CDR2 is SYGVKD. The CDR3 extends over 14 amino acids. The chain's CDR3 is CASRTSGASYEQYF. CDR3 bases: TGTGCCTCCAGGACTAGCGGGGCTTCTTACGAGCAGTACTTC.

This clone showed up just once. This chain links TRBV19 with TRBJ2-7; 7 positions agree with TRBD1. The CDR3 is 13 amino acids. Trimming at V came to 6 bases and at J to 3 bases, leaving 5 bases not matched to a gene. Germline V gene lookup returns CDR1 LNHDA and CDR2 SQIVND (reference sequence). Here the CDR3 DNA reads TGTGCCAGTAGAGTTACAGGGGACTACGAGCAGTACTTC. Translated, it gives CASRVTGDYEQYF.

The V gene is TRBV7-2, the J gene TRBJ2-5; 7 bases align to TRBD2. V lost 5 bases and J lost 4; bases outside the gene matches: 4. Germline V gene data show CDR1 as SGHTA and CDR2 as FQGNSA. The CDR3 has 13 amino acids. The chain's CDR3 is CASSGTTRETQYF. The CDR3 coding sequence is TGTGCCAGCAGCGGGACTACACGAGAGACCCAGTACTTC.

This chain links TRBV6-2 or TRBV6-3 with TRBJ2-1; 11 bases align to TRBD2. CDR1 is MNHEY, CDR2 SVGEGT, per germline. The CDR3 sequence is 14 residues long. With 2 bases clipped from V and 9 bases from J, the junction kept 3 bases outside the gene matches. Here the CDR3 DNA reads TGTGCCAGCAGTTACATGCTAGCGGGGGGTGAGCAGTTCTTC. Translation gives CASSYMLAGGEQFF.

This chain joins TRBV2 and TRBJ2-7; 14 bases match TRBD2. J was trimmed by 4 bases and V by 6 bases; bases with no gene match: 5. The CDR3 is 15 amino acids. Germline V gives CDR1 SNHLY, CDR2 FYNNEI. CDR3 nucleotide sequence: TGTGCCAGCAGCCGACTAGCGGGGGGGTTTTACGAGCAGTACTTC. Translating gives CASSRLAGGFYEQYF.

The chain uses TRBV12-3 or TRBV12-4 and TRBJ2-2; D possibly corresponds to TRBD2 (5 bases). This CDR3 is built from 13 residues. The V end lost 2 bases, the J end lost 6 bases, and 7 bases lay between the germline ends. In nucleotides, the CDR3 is TGTGCCAGCAGTTTATCCGGGGCCGGGGAGCTGTTTTTT. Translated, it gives CASSLSGAGELFF.

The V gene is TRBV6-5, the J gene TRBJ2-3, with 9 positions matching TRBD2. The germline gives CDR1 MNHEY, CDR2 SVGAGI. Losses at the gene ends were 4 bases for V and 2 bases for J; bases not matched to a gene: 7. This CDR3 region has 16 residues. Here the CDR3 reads CASSFLTSGATDTQYF. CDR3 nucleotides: TGTGCCAGCAGTTTCTTGACTAGCGGAGCCACAGATACGCAGTATTTT.

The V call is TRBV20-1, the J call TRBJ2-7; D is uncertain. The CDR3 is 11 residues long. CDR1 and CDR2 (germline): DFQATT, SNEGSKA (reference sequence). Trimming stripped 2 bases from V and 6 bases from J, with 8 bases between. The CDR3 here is CSARRLAEQYF. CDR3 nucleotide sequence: TGCAGTGCTAGACGGTTAGCCGAGCAGTACTTC.

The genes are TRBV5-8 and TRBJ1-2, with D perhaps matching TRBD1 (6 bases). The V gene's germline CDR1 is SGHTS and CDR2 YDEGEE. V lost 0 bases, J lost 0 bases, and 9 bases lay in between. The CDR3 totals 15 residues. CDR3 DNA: TGTGCCAGCAGCTTGGCCGCAGGGGCTAACTATGGCTACACCTTC. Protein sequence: CASSLAAGANYGYTF.

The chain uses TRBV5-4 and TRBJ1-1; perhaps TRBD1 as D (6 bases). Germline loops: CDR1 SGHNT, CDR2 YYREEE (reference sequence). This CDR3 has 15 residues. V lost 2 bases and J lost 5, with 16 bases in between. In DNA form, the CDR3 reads TGTGCCAGCAGCTTCGGGGGGCGACCTATGACTGAAGCTTTCTTT. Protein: CASSFGGRPMTEAFF.

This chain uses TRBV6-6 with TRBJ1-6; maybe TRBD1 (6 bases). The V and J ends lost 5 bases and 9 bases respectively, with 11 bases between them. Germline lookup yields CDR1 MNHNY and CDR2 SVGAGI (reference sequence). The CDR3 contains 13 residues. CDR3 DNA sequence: TGTGCCAGCAGTATAGGACAGACTTCACCCCTCCACTTT. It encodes CASSIGQTSPLHF.

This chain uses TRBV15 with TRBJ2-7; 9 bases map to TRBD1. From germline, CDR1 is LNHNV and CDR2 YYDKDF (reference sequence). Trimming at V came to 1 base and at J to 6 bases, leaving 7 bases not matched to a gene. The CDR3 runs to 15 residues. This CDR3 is CATSRGGTGFGEQYF. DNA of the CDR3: TGTGCCACCAGCAGAGGAGGGACAGGGTTTGGCGAGCAGTACTTC. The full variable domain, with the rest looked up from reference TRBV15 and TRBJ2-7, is DAMVIQNPRYQVTQFGKPVTLSCSQTLNHNVMYWYQQKSSQAPKLLFHYYDKDFNNEADTPDNFQSRRPNTSFCFLDIRSPGLGDTAMYLCATSRGGTGFGEQYFGPGTRLTVT.

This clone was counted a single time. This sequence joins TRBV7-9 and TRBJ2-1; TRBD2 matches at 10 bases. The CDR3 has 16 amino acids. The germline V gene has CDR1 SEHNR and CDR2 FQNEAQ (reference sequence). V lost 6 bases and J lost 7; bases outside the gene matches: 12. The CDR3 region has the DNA TGTGCCAGCAGTTCATCCCAAACTAGCGGGGTAAATGAGCAGTTCTTC. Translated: CASSSSQTSGVNEQFF.

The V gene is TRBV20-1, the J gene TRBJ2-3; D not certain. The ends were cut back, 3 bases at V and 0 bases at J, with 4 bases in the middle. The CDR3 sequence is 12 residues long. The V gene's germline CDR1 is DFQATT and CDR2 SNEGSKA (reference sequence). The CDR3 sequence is CSASLSTDTQYF. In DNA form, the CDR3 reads TGCAGTGCTAGTCTTAGCACAGATACGCAGTATTTT.

The CDR3 loop reads CASSFNVKMNTEAFF. The CDR3 coding sequence is TGTGCCAGCAGTTTTAATGTAAAAATGAACACTGAAGCTTTCTTT. The gene calls are TRBV27 and TRBJ1-1; the D is unclear. The V and J ends lost 3 bases and 0 bases respectively, with 11 bases between them. CDR1 MNHEY and CDR2 SMNVEV come from the germline V gene (reference sequence). The CDR3 is made up of 15 amino acids.

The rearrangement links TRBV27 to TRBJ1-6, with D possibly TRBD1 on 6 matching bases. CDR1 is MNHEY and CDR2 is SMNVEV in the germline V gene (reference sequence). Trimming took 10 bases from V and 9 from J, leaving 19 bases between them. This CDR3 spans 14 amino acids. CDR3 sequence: CANPLRGGASPLHF. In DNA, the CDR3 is TGTGCCAATCCCTTACGGGGGGGGGCTTCACCCCTCCACTTT.

DNA of the CDR3: TGTGCCTGGGGTTGCCGGGACAGCAAAAACTATGGCTACACCTTC. Its translation is CAWGCRDSKNYGYTF. The rearrangement joins TRBV30 to TRBJ1-2; 7 nucleotides agree with TRBD1. The CDR3 consists of 15 residues. J gave up 2 bases and V 5 bases, and 11 bases lay outside the gene matches. The V gene's germline CDR1 is GTSNPN and CDR2 SVGIG (reference sequence).